A selection of T cell receptor beta chains follows, all from one sample in a study of T cell responses to AZD1222 COVID-19 vaccine. The assay was immunoSEQ multiplex PCR, and TCRdb's table has in-frame clones only and misses some. The data show about 140,000 clones, approximately 91% seen once. The input for sequencing was peripheral blood, taken 28 days after the second AZD1222 dose. The source is an adult who received the AZD1222 COVID-19 vaccine. Each CDR3 is given with its conserved first and last residue. Fields, in order: clone size, J gene, D gene, V gene, CDR3 protein, CDR3 DNA. The D gene is left open where the match is weak. Clone size is given for some rows only: seen once, a few or many times, or a class if the clone is expanded.

>.|TRBJ2-5|.|TRBV2
CASSMTGVRETQYF
TGTGCCAGCAGTATGACGGGGGTCCGGGAGACCCAGTACTTC
>.|TRBJ2-7|TRBD2|TRBV27
CASSPLAGGVYEQYF
TGTGCCAGCAGTCCGCTAGCGGGAGGGGTGTACGAGCAGTACTTC
>.|TRBJ2-2|.|TRBV11-2
CASSSFRPELFF
TGTGCCAGCAGCTCATTCCGTCCGGAGCTGTTTTTT
>.|TRBJ1-2|.|TRBV19
CASSIVVESFVYGYTF
TGTGCCAGTAGTATAGTTGTTGAGAGCTTCGTCTATGGCTACACCTTC
>.|TRBJ1-1|TRBD1|TRBV5-1
CASSLEGQGNTEAFF
TGCGCCAGCAGCTTGGAAGGACAGGGGAACACTGAAGCTTTCTTT
>.|TRBJ1-1|TRBD1|TRBV7-9
CASSLQDRPAGLNTEAFF
TGTGCCAGCAGCTTGCAGGACAGGCCCGCCGGGCTGAACACTGAAGCTTTCTTT
>.|TRBJ2-5|.|TRBV7-3
CASSFGGAQETQYF
TGTGCCAGCAGCTTTGGCGGGGCACAAGAGACCCAGTACTTC
>.|TRBJ1-2|.|TRBV6-5
CASSYRAVNYGYTF
TGTGCCAGCAGTTACCGGGCGGTAAACTATGGCTACACCTTC
>.|TRBJ2-1|TRBD2|TRBV9
CASNSGSSYNEQFF
TGTGCCAGCAACAGCGGGAGTTCCTACAATGAGCAGTTCTTC
>.|TRBJ2-7|.|TRBV7-9
CASSLAWGSDEQYF
TGTGCCAGCAGCTTAGCCTGGGGCTCAGACGAGCAGTACTTC
>.|TRBJ2-3|TRBD2|TRBV7-2
CASSRPRGSGATADTQYF
TGTGCCAGCAGCCGGCCTAGGGGAAGCGGGGCCACTGCAGATACGCAGTATTTT
>.|TRBJ2-6|TRBD1|TRBV7-6
CASSLGPGQGKGTGANVLTF
TGTGCCAGCAGCTTGGGACCGGGACAGGGAAAGGGGACTGGGGCCAACGTCCTGACTTTC
>.|TRBJ2-7|TRBD2|TRBV4-1
CASSLLAGEYYEQYF
TGCGCCAGCAGCTTACTAGCGGGAGAATACTACGAGCAGTACTTC
>.|TRBJ2-1|.|TRBV9
CASSASNNEQFF
TGTGCCAGCAGCGCATCAAACAATGAGCAGTTCTTC
>.|TRBJ2-1|TRBD2|TRBV4-1
CASSQDGGGGNEQFF
TGCGCCAGCAGCCAAGATGGGGGCGGGGGGAATGAGCAGTTCTTC
>.|TRBJ2-7|TRBD2|TRBV27
CASSPRTSGRLEQYF
TGTGCCAGCAGTCCCAGGACTAGCGGGAGGTTGGAGCAGTACTTC
>.|TRBJ2-3|.|TRBV7-8
CASSLRGAEIPDTQYF
TGTGCCAGCAGCTTAAGGGGGGCCGAGATCCCAGATACGCAGTATTTT
>.|TRBJ1-3|.|TRBV21-1
CASSKSEGLTVISGNTIYF
TGTGCCAGCAGCAAATCTGAAGGGTTAACAGTTATCTCTGGAAACACCATATATTTT
>.|TRBJ1-2|.|TRBV7-3
CASSSTGQGLAVYGYTF
TGTGCCAGCAGTTCAACGGGACAAGGGTTGGCCGTCTATGGCTACACCTTC
>.|TRBJ2-1|.|TRBV9
CASSVAYSANEQFF
TGTGCCAGCAGCGTAGCCTACAGCGCCAATGAGCAGTTCTTC
>once|TRBJ1-1|.|TRBV19
CASMESTGRDEAFF
TGTGCCAGTATGGAGTCGACAGGTAGGGATGAAGCTTTCTTT
>.|TRBJ1-2|TRBD1|TRBV11-1
CASSRDSALGGYTF
TGTGCCAGCAGCCGGGACAGCGCTTTGGGTGGCTACACCTTC
>.|TRBJ1-2|TRBD1|TRBV7-2
CASTPSGGNYGYTF
TGTGCCAGCACCCCCTCAGGGGGGAACTATGGCTACACCTTC
>.|TRBJ1-5|.|TRBV7-2
CASSLAGGGSQPQHF
TGTGCCAGCAGCTTAGCGGGAGGGGGAAGTCAGCCCCAGCATTTT
>once|TRBJ2-7|TRBD2|TRBV20-1
CSANEWPLAGGLSSYEQYF
TGCAGTGCTAATGAATGGCCGCTAGCGGGAGGGCTGAGCTCCTACGAGCAGTACTTC
>.|TRBJ1-4|.|TRBV10-1
CASSRTAANEKLFF
TGCGCCAGCAGCCGGACAGCCGCTAATGAAAAACTGTTTTTT
>.|TRBJ1-1|.|TRBV9
CASSVGGYTEAFF
TGTGCCAGCAGCGTAGGGGGATACACTGAAGCTTTCTTT
>.|TRBJ2-2|.|TRBV6-6
CASIRFGVGELFF
TGTGCCAGCATCCGCTTCGGGGTCGGGGAGCTGTTTTTT
>.|TRBJ1-1|TRBD1|TRBV3-1/TRBV3-2
CASSKTGLNTEAFF
TGTGCCAGCAGCAAGACAGGGCTGAACACTGAAGCTTTCTTT
>.|TRBJ1-6|.|TRBV7-2
CASSLLELGSYNSPLHF
TGTGCCAGCAGCTTACTGGAACTCGGAAGTTATAATTCACCCCTCCACTTT
>.|TRBJ1-1|.|TRBV19
CASSKAGARNTEAFF
TGTGCCAGTAGTAAGGCGGGGGCAAGGAACACTGAAGCTTTCTTT
>.|TRBJ2-5|TRBD2|TRBV2
CASRASGGRGETQYF
TGTGCCAGCAGGGCGAGCGGGGGGCGGGGAGAGACCCAGTACTTC
>.|TRBJ1-2|TRBD1|TRBV6-5
CASSTGGGGYTF
TGTGCCAGCAGTACAGGGGGAGGAGGCTACACCTTC
>.|TRBJ2-7|.|TRBV19
CASGEGNREQYF
TGTGCCAGCGGAGAGGGTAATCGCGAGCAGTACTTC
>.|TRBJ2-7|.|TRBV10-3
CAISESDANPYEQYF
TGTGCCATCAGTGAGTCAGACGCCAATCCTTACGAGCAGTACTTC
>once|TRBJ1-1|.|TRBV27
CASSPSVPALSQRAFF
TGTGCCAGCAGTCCATCCGTTCCCGCCTTGTCCCAAAGGGCTTTCTTT
>.|TRBJ1-4|.|TRBV15
CATSRGARGTNEKLFF
TGTGCCACCAGCAGAGGGGCGAGGGGAACTAATGAAAAACTGTTTTTT